This TCR beta chain was observed in a study of CD8 T cells in Susac syndrome (dated by TCRdb to the late 2010s). The study in broad terms: Among the sequenced Susac syndrome patients, over five had clinically active disease and roughly 8 were in clinical remission. Whether CD8+ T cell activation and differentiation in Susac syndrome was antigen driven was tested using repertoire sequencing. At blood withdrawal, Susac syndrome patients were therapy-naive, treated with corticosteroids (with IVIg additionally given to some), or treated with IVIg alone. Clonality of the CD8+ T cell repertoire was compared between around eleven healthy donors, about 14 Susac syndrome patients and some 15 multiple sclerosis patients. Broader findings and caveats from the paper: Clonal expansion was seen in Susac syndrome CD8+ repertoires, peaking in CD8+ TEMRA cells and being greater in clinically active patients than in remitting ones. Sixteen and five Susac-specific public clones were found in the total CD8+ and CD8+ TEMRA repertoires, respectively. The study acknowledged that relatively few individuals were included in the TCR sequencing and HLA analysis.

RNA was extracted with the RNeasy kit and 0.5 to 1 ug was reverse transcribed using random hexamers. TCR beta CDR3 regions were amplified with the immunoSEQ multiplex PCR assay covering 54 Vbeta and 13 Jbeta segments. Bias from PCR amplification was corrected by using a synthetic template baseline for primer optimization and for computational correction. On the authors' methods: Only productive sequences were kept, with reads annotated to V, D and J genes according to IMGT and analyzed in immunoSEQ Analyzer. Clonality was computed as one minus Shannon entropy normalized by log2 of the number of productive unique sequences. For each patient and control, public and private clones were evaluated within the 100 most prevalent clones. Susac-specific clones were defined as absent from healthy and MS cohorts, approximately 1,000 published viral clones and other ImmuneACCESS disease sequences. The public reads were quality trimmed at Q25 with fastp and then assembled into clones with MiXCR by TCRdb, keeping productive beta chains. Each CDR3 protein appears once, grouped with its most common genes and DNA. Here the V and J calls rest on TCRdb's processing, not on the authors' analysis. The sample data list 75,000 to 95,000 distinct CDR3 sequences, and 95% to 97% of these were observed just once. 0.62% of the sample goes to the ten largest clones.

Peripheral blood CD8+ and CD4+ T cells from healthy donors, Susac syndrome patients and multiple sclerosis patients were profiled by high-throughput TCR beta sequencing. Susac syndrome patients met recently defined diagnostic criteria for definite or probable disease. Bulk CD8+ and CD4+ T cells were purified by magnetic negative isolation, while CD8+ TEMRA cells were enriched using FACS. Blood was collected in EDTA tubes and processed within 24 hours, with PBMCs isolated through density gradient centrifugation. PBMCs intended for TCR sequencing were frozen in liquid nitrogen and were later thawed in a 37 degrees C water bath. A purity of at least 90% was achieved for sorted or isolated CD4+, CD8+ and CD8+ TEMRA cells. In the case of this clonotype: Its binding antigen is unknown. Base qualities are missing; no much larger clone stands one base away.

Sample: CD8+ T cells from PBMCs. The sequence was obtained from a human donor with Susac syndrome.

The CDR3 region has the sequence CASSQDRARTASVNYGYTF. The DNA is as follows: TGCGCCAGCAGCCAAGATCGTGCCCGGACAGCTAGCGTCAACTATGGCTACACCTTC. The chain uses TRBV4-1 and TRBJ1-2; the D segment could be TRBD1, given 6 matching bases. V loses 0 bases of germline sequence and J loses 2 bases, and the interval between the two ends is 22 bases. CDR1 and CDR2 are read off the germline V gene as MGHRA and YSYEKL. The CDR3 sequence holds 19 residues, the cysteine and phenylalanine included. Only CDR3 DNA is held: 57 bases, read in frame from base 1.